This passage covers 8 T cell receptor beta chains from one sample sequenced in a study of early T cells in non-severe SARS-CoV-2 infection. TCRdb re-analysed the 5' RACE reads in MiXCR, keeping a single row per CDR3 protein. This table holds roughly 67,000 distinct CDR3 sequences, 9.5% to 15% found once. What was sequenced was whole blood. These receptors were collected from an adult who was a healthcare worker with PCR-confirmed SARS-CoV-2 infection or an uninfected control (not recorded which).

This clonotype was recorded at least ten times. The rearrangement uses TRBV12-3 or TRBV12-4 and TRBJ2-5; 11 bases are shared with TRBD2. This CDR3 is 16 amino acids long. V was clipped by 5 bases and J by 1 base; unmatched bases: 6. The CDR3 region has the DNA TGTGCCAGCAGTCCTGGACTAGCGGGCCCCCAAGAGACCCAGTACTTC. Amino acids: CASSPGLAGPQETQYF.

This clonotype came up many times. The chain employs TRBV27 and TRBJ2-5, with D tentatively TRBD1 (7 bases). With 5 bases removed from V and 5 bases from J, the gap between germline ends came to 21 bases. Germline CDR1 and CDR2: MNHEY and SMNVEV (reference sequence). The CDR3 is 16 amino acids. The CDR3 loop is CASSPQGGAGRETQYF. The CDR3 bases are TGTGCCAGCAGTCCCCAGGGGGGCGCCGGCCGGGAGACCCAGTACTTC.

There are many counts of this clonotype. This chain links TRBV12-3 or TRBV12-4 with TRBJ1-2; the match to TRBD1 covers 8 bases. The CDR3 extends over 13 amino acids. Losses at the gene ends were 3 bases for V and 7 bases for J; bases not matched to a gene: 4. This chain's CDR3 is CASSLDRAGGYTF. CDR3 DNA sequence: TGTGCCAGCAGTTTGGACAGGGCCGGTGGCTACACCTTC.

The J gene is TRBJ1-2, the V gene TRBV2; D perhaps matches TRBD1 (6 bases). CDR3 length equals 12 residues. The V end was cut by 8 bases, the J end by 8 bases, with 15 bases between. Germline CDR1 is SNHLY and CDR2 is FYNNEI. In DNA, the CDR3 is TGTGCCAGCGGGGGAGGGGGAAGCGGCTACACCTTC. It is translated as CASGGGGSGYTF.

Only a few counts were recorded for this clonotype. This chain links TRBV11-2 with TRBJ2-2, with TRBD1 matching 8 bases. This CDR3 is 16 amino acids long. Germline loops: CDR1 SGHAT, CDR2 FQNNGV. After removal of 6 bases from V and 1 base from J, the junction contained 7 bases not matched to a gene. CDR3 sequence reads: CASRTPGTGNTGELFF. For the CDR3, the DNA is TGTGCCAGCAGAACTCCCGGGACAGGGAACACCGGGGAGCTGTTTTTT.

This clonotype has ten or more counts. The genes are TRBV9 and TRBJ1-1; possibly TRBD1 for D (6 bases). With 4 bases removed from V and 3 bases from J, the gap between germline ends came to 19 bases. This CDR3 region has 16 residues. Germline V gives CDR1 SGDLS, CDR2 YYNGEE. The CDR3 spells CASSPRGGEIDTEAFF. CDR3 sequence (DNA): TGTGCCAGCAGCCCGCGAGGGGGTGAGATTGACACTGAAGCTTTCTTT.

The table lists this clonotype with many counts. The chain joins TRBV12-3 or TRBV12-4 to TRBJ2-3; possible D gene TRBD1, 6 bases. The CDR3 spans 15 residues. Trimming shortened V by 3 bases and J by 5 bases, and 15 bases separated the two germline ends. The DNA for the CDR3 is TGTGCCAGCAGTTTCGGCAGAGGGACACGAGATACGCAGTATTTT. This codes for CASSFGRGTRDTQYF.

The chain recombines TRBV6-5 with TRBJ1-6; 9 positions agree with TRBD1. The CDR3 runs 15 residues. The germline CDR1 and CDR2 sequences are MNHEY and SVGAGI. J gave up 10 bases and V 6 bases, and 10 bases lay outside the gene matches. CDR3 amino acids: CASRALDRGGSPLHF. The CDR3 nucleotides read TGTGCCAGCAGGGCCCTGGACAGGGGAGGCTCACCCCTCCACTTT.